The 13 T cell receptor beta chains presented below share a single source sample, sequenced in a study of blood T cell repertoires in COVID-19. Assay: immunoSEQ multiplex PCR; the TCRdb copy retains only in-frame clones and omits some. The repertoire holds 20,000 to 30,000 clones, with roughly 92% as singletons. The sample comprised peripheral blood. These receptors were collected from a human donor in a cohort sampled during active COVID-19.

This clone appeared a few times. The V call is TRBV5-4, the J call TRBJ2-6; no clear D. Trimming left V 1 base short and J 0 bases short, with 5 bases between. CDR3 length: 15 amino acids. The germline CDR1 and CDR2 sequences are SGHNT and YYREEE (reference sequence). The CDR3 loop reads CASSLTVSGANVLTF. The CDR3 DNA is TGTGCCAGCAGCTTGACAGTCTCTGGGGCCAACGTCCTGACTTTC.

The chain couples TRBV19 to TRBJ1-5; 7 bases agree with TRBD1. The trim removed 4 bases at V and 5 bases at J, leaving 5 bases unmatched. Per germline, CDR1 LNHDA and CDR2 SQIVND (reference sequence). The CDR3 sequence is 14 residues long. CDR3 coding DNA: TGTGCCAGTAGTAATCAAGGGGGCTATCAGCCCCAGCATTTT. It specifies CASSNQGGYQPQHF.

The V gene is TRBV2, the J gene TRBJ1-5, with 12 bases lining up with TRBD1. CDR1 is SNHLY and CDR2 is FYNNEI in the germline V gene. Trimming cost V 7 bases and J 2 bases; bases outside gene matches: 3. The CDR3 extends over 15 amino acids. In nucleotides, the CDR3 is TGTGCCAGCATGGGACAGGGGGCCGGCAATCAGCCCCAGCATTTT. Protein: CASMGQGAGNQPQHF.

The count of this clone is one. The rearrangement links TRBV7-8 to TRBJ2-7; D possibly corresponds to TRBD1 (5 bases). The germline V gene encodes CDR1 SGHVS and CDR2 FQNEAQ. The germline V and J ends were trimmed by 1 base and 2 bases, with 12 bases remaining between them. CDR3 length: 15 residues. This CDR3 reads CASSLEQATPYEQYF. The CDR3 DNA reads as TGTGCCAGCAGCTTAGAACAGGCTACACCCTACGAGCAGTACTTC.

The gene calls are TRBV11-3 and TRBJ2-1, with TRBD2 matching 7 bases. The V gene end was trimmed by 3 bases and the J gene end by 7 bases; junction bases not matched to a gene: 3. The CDR3 contains 13 residues. Germline V gene data show CDR1 as SGHNT and CDR2 as YENEEA. The CDR3 sequence is CASSFAGGNEQFF. The CDR3 DNA reads as TGTGCCAGCAGCTTCGCCGGGGGGAATGAGCAGTTCTTC.

J is TRBJ1-4 and V is TRBV18, with D uncertain. Germline V gene lookup returns CDR1 KGHSH and CDR2 LQKENI. Trimming stripped 3 bases from V and 4 bases from J, with 6 bases between. CDR3 length: 13 residues. The CDR3 loop reads CASSPGSNEKLFF. In DNA form, the CDR3 reads TGTGCCAGCTCACCGGGGAGTAATGAAAAACTGTTTTTT.

This clone has only one observation. This chain links TRBV19 with TRBJ2-7, with D possibly being TRBD1 (6 bases). The CDR3 length is 14 residues. V lost 9 bases, J lost 0 bases, and 15 bases lay in between. In germline, CDR1 is LNHDA, CDR2 SQIVND (reference sequence). The CDR3 here is CASTRQADSYEQYF. CDR3 bases: TGTGCCAGCACGAGACAGGCGGACTCCTACGAGCAGTACTTC.

V and J are TRBV19 and TRBJ2-5; D is perhaps TRBD1 (5 bases). V was cut by 5 bases and J by 5 bases, with 12 bases left in between. CDR1 is LNHDA and CDR2 is SQIVND in the germline V gene (reference sequence). The CDR3 loop spans 13 amino acids. The CDR3 coding sequence is TGTGCCAGTAGTCGAACAGGAAGGGAGACCCAGTACTTC. It translates to CASSRTGRETQYF.

This chain joins TRBV6-2 or TRBV6-3 and TRBJ1-6; D call uncertain. Germline-derived CDR1 and CDR2 are MNHEY and SVGEGT. The CDR3 covers 15 residues. V lost 0 bases, J lost 11 bases, and 14 bases lay in between. The CDR3: CASSYSGRPIPPLHF. The CDR3 nucleotides are TGTGCCAGCAGTTACTCAGGCAGGCCGATTCCACCCCTCCACTTT.

J is TRBJ1-4 and V is TRBV24-1; D perhaps matches TRBD1 (5 bases). V shed 5 bases and J shed 11 bases, with 14 bases lying between them. CDR3 size: 13 residues. CDR1 KGHDR and CDR2 SFDVKD come from the germline V gene. CDR3 sequence reads: CATSANFGGKLFF. The CDR3 nucleotides are TGTGCCACCAGTGCCAACTTTGGGGGGAAACTGTTTTTT.

V and J are TRBV6-6 and TRBJ2-1; D gene ambiguous. The germline CDR1 and CDR2 sequences are MNHNY and SVGAGI (reference sequence). Trimming stripped 4 bases from V and 5 bases from J, with 12 bases between. The CDR3 spans 14 residues. CDR3 residues: CASSFPSSNNEQFF. The CDR3 DNA sequence: TGTGCCAGCAGTTTCCCCAGTTCGAACAATGAGCAGTTCTTC.

Here the CDR3 DNA reads TGTGCCAGCAGCGTCCAAGCGGGAGGGCCGGATACGCAGTATTTT. Translated, it gives CASSVQAGGPDTQYF. The chain couples TRBV9 to TRBJ2-3; 10 bases are a match to TRBD2. The J segment lost 6 bases and the V segment lost 2 bases, leaving 6 bases of the junction unmatched. CDR3 length: 15 amino acids. Germline assignment: CDR1 SGDLS and CDR2 YYNGEE.

The rearrangement joins TRBV18 to TRBJ1-4; no definite D call. V lost 2 bases and J lost 7, with 14 bases in between. Germline V CDR1 and CDR2: KGHSH, LQKENI. This CDR3 is built from 15 residues. The CDR3 protein is CASSPGRVEGEKLFF. The DNA for the CDR3 is TGTGCCAGCTCACCAGGAAGGGTTGAGGGTGAAAAACTGTTTTTT.